The present T cell receptor (beta chain) was sequenced within a study of T cells in Graves' hyperthyroidism and ophthalmopathy. Study at large: Sampling of peripheral blood happened at initial diagnosis, prior to any treatment.

This clonotype was detected ten times or more. Researchers amplified the TCR beta CDR3 regions from RNA transcripts. The HTBI primer set served for first-round RT-PCR of the TCR CDR3. MiXCR, run by TCRdb on the multiplex PCR reads, gives a single entry per CDR3 protein. This table has more than 450,000 distinct CDR3 sequences, roughly 21% appearing once. The CDR3 is 15 residues long. CDR1 and CDR2 from the germline V gene are KGHSH and LQKENI. V was clipped by 2 bases and J by 1 base, with 8 bases between them. This sample holds PBMCs from less than 11 ml fresh peripheral blood. The clonotype originates from a man aged 40-50 years with Graves' ophthalmopathy. This chain joins TRBV18 and TRBJ2-2; D is undetermined. The sequencing input was blood. The chain's CDR3 is CASSPEARNTGELFF. The CDR3 DNA reads TGTGCCAGCTCACCAGAGGCCAGGAACACCGGGGAGCTGTTTTTT.